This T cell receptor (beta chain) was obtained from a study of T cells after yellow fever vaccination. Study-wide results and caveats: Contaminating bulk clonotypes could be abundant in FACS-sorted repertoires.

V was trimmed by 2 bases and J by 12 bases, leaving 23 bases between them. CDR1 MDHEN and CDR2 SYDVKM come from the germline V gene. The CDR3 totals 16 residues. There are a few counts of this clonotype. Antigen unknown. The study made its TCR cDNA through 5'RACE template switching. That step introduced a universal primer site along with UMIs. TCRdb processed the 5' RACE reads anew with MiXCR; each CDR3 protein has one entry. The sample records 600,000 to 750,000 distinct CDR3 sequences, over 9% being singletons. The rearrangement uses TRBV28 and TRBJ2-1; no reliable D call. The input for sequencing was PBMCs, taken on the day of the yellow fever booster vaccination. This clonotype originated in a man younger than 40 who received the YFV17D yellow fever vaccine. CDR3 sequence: CASSLRVSIFSPRQFF. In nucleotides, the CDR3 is TGTGCCAGCAGTTTAAGGGTGTCGATTTTCAGTCCTAGGCAGTTCTTC.